The 21 T cell receptor beta chains presented below share a single source sample, sequenced in a study of blood T cell repertoires in COVID-19. Profiled with immunoSEQ multiplex PCR; TCRdb holds only in-frame clones, not every one. The profile shows 150,000 or so clones, around 84% of them singletons. The material sequenced was peripheral blood. The receptors shown here come from a man aged 60 to 75 with COVID-19, enrolled during active disease.

This rearrangement joins TRBV5-6 to TRBJ1-2; TRBD1 aligns across 8 bases. Trimming took 4 bases from V and 7 from J; bases not matched to a gene: 6. CDR1 is SGHDT and CDR2 is YYEEEE in the germline V gene. The CDR3 runs 13 residues. Written as DNA, the CDR3 is TGTGCCAGCAGCCTAGGACAGGGAAGTGGCTACACCTTC. Translating it yields CASSLGQGSGYTF.

The genes are TRBV15 and TRBJ1-1; 7 nucleotides match TRBD1. V lost 4 bases, J lost 1 base, and 6 bases stayed unmatched. Germline CDR1 reads LNHNV; CDR2 reads YYDKDF (reference sequence). There are 15 residues in the CDR3. The CDR3 protein is CATSTLTGTNTEAFF. The CDR3 DNA reads as TGTGCCACCAGCACCCTGACAGGGACGAACACTGAAGCTTTCTTT. The full variable domain, completed using reference TRBV15 and TRBJ1-1, is DAMVIQNPRYQVTQFGKPVTLSCSQTLNHNVMYWYQQKSSQAPKLLFHYYDKDFNNEADTPDNFQSRRPNTSFCFLDIRSPGLGDTAMYLCATSTLTGTNTEAFFGQGTRLTVV.

The CDR3 region has the DNA TGTGCCAGCAGCCATGTACAGCTCATGAACACTGAAGCTTTCTTT. The encoded protein is CASSHVQLMNTEAFF. The rearrangement uses TRBV4-2 and TRBJ1-1; D gene unclear. The CDR3 length is 15 residues. Trimming shortened V by 3 bases and J by 0 bases, and 11 bases separated the two germline ends. Germline V gene data show CDR1 as LGHNA and CDR2 as YNFKEQ.

The chain employs TRBV24-1 and TRBJ2-5; D gene unclear. CDR3 size: 15 residues. Germline CDR1 reads KGHDR; CDR2 reads SFDVKD. Trimming took off 4 bases at V and 1 base at J, with 12 bases between the two ends. The CDR3, as DNA: TGTGCCACCAGTGACCCCAGAGACACCCAAGAGACCCAGTACTTC. Encoded protein: CATSDPRDTQETQYF.

This clone showed up just once. The genes are TRBV25-1 and TRBJ1-1; D is perhaps TRBD1 (5 bases). This CDR3 has 13 amino acids. Germline CDR1 MGHDK, CDR2 SYGVNS. V lost 6 bases, J lost 1 base, and 9 bases lay in between. CDR3: CASRAGTNTEAFF. CDR3 nucleotide sequence: TGTGCCAGCAGGGCGGGGACGAACACTGAAGCTTTCTTT.

This clone was found once. The chain has TRBV6-4 and TRBJ2-2; D possibly corresponds to TRBD2 (5 bases). The CDR3 has 13 amino acids. Germline CDR1 MRHNA, CDR2 SNTAGT. V was trimmed by 5 bases and J by 4 bases, leaving 8 bases between them. This chain's CDR3 is CASSYEGTGELFF. In nucleotides, the CDR3 is TGTGCCAGCAGTTACGAGGGCACCGGGGAGCTGTTTTTT.

The chain joins TRBV7-3 to TRBJ1-3, with a possible D match to TRBD1 (5 bases). Germline loops: CDR1 SGHTA, CDR2 FQGTGA. The CDR3 length is 16 residues. Trimming took off 3 bases at V and 0 bases at J, with 12 bases between the two ends. The CDR3: CASSLGPGISGNTIYF. CDR3 bases: TGTGCCAGCAGCTTGGGGCCAGGGATCTCTGGAAACACCATATATTTT.

This clone was seen only a few times. This chain connects TRBV3-1 (or the pseudogene TRBV3-2) to TRBJ2-7, with a tentative D call TRBD2 (6 bases). V was trimmed by 4 bases and J by 7 bases, leaving 11 bases between them. The germline gives CDR1 LGHDT, CDR2 YNNKEL (reference sequence). This CDR3 comprises 12 residues. The CDR3 spells CASSLRDWEQYF. The CDR3, as DNA: TGTGCCAGCAGCCTCCGGGACTGGGAGCAGTACTTC.

The J gene is TRBJ1-1, the V gene TRBV5-1, with D perhaps matching TRBD1 (6 bases). Germline V lookup: CDR1 SGHRS, CDR2 YFSETQ. CDR3 length: 15 residues. V lost 5 bases, J lost 1 base, and 15 bases lay in between. DNA for the CDR3: TGCGCCAGCAGTACTTCCAGGGGTGGGAACACTGAAGCTTTCTTT. Residues: CASSTSRGGNTEAFF.

This chain joins TRBV7-3 and TRBJ2-3, with TRBD2 matching over 7 bases. V gave up 6 bases and J gave up 2 bases; unmatched junction bases: 5. The length of the CDR3 is 14 residues. Germline loops: CDR1 SGHTA, CDR2 FQGTGA. CDR3 DNA: TGTGCCAGCAGTTCCCAGCGGGACACAGATACGCAGTATTTT. Protein: CASSSQRDTDTQYF. The full variable domain, with the rest looked up from reference TRBV7-3 and TRBJ2-3, is GAGVSQTPSNKVTEKGKYVELRCDPISGHTALYWYRQSLGQGPEFLIYFQGTGAADDSGLPNDRFFAVRPEGSVSTLKIQRTERGDSAVYLCASSSQRDTDTQYFGPGTRLTVL.

A few counts support this clone. The rearrangement uses TRBV27 and TRBJ1-5; D gene ambiguous. The germline gives CDR1 MNHEY, CDR2 SMNVEV (reference sequence). This CDR3 comprises 16 residues. V was trimmed by 5 bases and J by 2 bases, leaving 16 bases between them. The CDR3 protein is CASSQLPTYGNQPQHF. The CDR3 DNA reads TGTGCCAGCAGTCAACTCCCCACGTATGGCAATCAGCCCCAGCATTTT.

V is TRBV18 and J is TRBJ1-6, with 10 bases aligning to TRBD1. This CDR3 is 16 amino acids long. Germline loops: CDR1 KGHSH, CDR2 LQKENI. The ends lost 1 base at V and 8 bases at J; junction bases unmatched: 5. The CDR3 protein is CASSPLSGTGDSPLHF. Here the CDR3 DNA reads TGTGCCAGCTCACCACTGTCCGGGACAGGGGATTCACCCCTCCACTTT. Filled out from reference TRBV18 and TRBJ1-6, the complete variable domain reads NAGVMQNPRHLVRRRGQEARLRCSPMKGHSHVYWYRQLPEEGLKFMVYLQKENIIDESGMPKERFSAEFPKEGPSILRIQQVVRGDSAAYFCASSPLSGTGDSPLHFGNGTRLTVT.

The rearrangement links TRBV6-5 to TRBJ2-2; 13 bases align to TRBD2. Trimming cost V 7 bases and J 9 bases; bases outside gene matches: 2. Germline values: CDR1 MNHEY, CDR2 SVGAGI. This CDR3 spans 13 amino acids. DNA of the CDR3: TGTGCCAGCACACTAGCGGGGGGGAGGGAGCTGTTTTTT. This sequence encodes CASTLAGGRELFF.

This clone was observed a single time. CDR3 region: CATSDLKGSTDTQYF. Here the CDR3 DNA reads TGTGCCACCAGTGATTTGAAGGGGAGCACAGATACGCAGTATTTT. This rearrangement joins TRBV24-1 to TRBJ2-3, with D possibly matching TRBD1 (5 bases). V dropped 0 bases and J dropped 0 bases, with 6 bases sitting between them. CDR1 is KGHDR and CDR2 is SFDVKD in the germline V gene. The CDR3 is made up of 15 amino acids.

This chain links TRBV19 with TRBJ2-7; D is unresolved. The CDR3 runs 16 residues. Trimming removed 4 bases at V and 1 base at J, with 17 bases between. The germline CDR1 and CDR2 sequences are LNHDA and SQIVND (reference sequence). Written as DNA, the CDR3 is TGTGCCAGTAGTAGGAACTCCCGGGTTTCGTCCTACGAGCAGTACTTC. Its translation is CASSRNSRVSSYEQYF.

The chain uses TRBV4-2 and TRBJ2-7, with TRBD1 matching 7 bases. The CDR3 sequence is 15 residues long. CDR1 is LGHNA and CDR2 is YNFKEQ in the germline V gene. V lost 5 bases, J lost 2 bases, and 9 bases stayed unmatched. The CDR3 DNA reads as TGTGCCAGCAGCTATTCCGGGACAGATCCCTACGAGCAGTACTTC. Its translation is CASSYSGTDPYEQYF.

V is TRBV24-1 and J is TRBJ1-2; weak D call: TRBD1 (6 bases). V lost 5 bases and J 4 bases, leaving 10 bases between the germline ends. The CDR3 spans 13 residues. In germline, CDR1 is KGHDR, CDR2 SFDVKD. CDR3 DNA: TGTGCCACCAGTGTAGGGGGGGCCTATGGCTACACCTTC. It encodes CATSVGGAYGYTF.

V gene TRBV7-3 combines with J gene TRBJ2-3, with 7 bases that match TRBD1. Germline V CDR1 and CDR2: SGHTA, FQGTGA. This CDR3 contains 15 residues. Losses at the gene ends were 4 bases for V and 0 bases for J; bases not matched to a gene: 4. The DNA for the CDR3 is TGTGCCAGCAGCTCCTCGGGACAGAGCACAGATACGCAGTATTTT. This codes for CASSSSGQSTDTQYF.

This clone has a handful of counts. The chain links TRBV7-8 to TRBJ2-7; 8 nucleotides align to TRBD1. The CDR3 spans 12 residues. With V trimmed by 11 bases and J by 3 bases, 6 bases remained unmatched. CDR1 is SGHVS, CDR2 FQNEAQ, per germline. CDR3 DNA: TGTGCCGGGGGGACAGGATTCTACGAGCAGTACTTC. Protein: CAGGTGFYEQYF. Drawing the rest from reference TRBV7-8 and TRBJ2-7, the complete variable domain is GAGVSQSPRYKVAKRGQDVALRCDPISGHVSLFWYQQALGQGPEFLTYFQNEAQLDKSGLPSDRFFAERPEGSVSTLKIQRTQQEDSAVYLCAGGTGFYEQYFGPGTRLTVT.

The gene calls are TRBV18 and TRBJ2-7, with a tentative D call TRBD1 (5 bases). This CDR3 contains 15 residues. With 1 base removed from V and 2 bases from J, the gap between germline ends came to 12 bases. Germline CDR1 KGHSH, CDR2 LQKENI. The CDR3: CASSPLSRATYEQYF. DNA of the CDR3: TGTGCCAGCTCACCACTTTCCAGGGCGACCTACGAGCAGTACTTC.

This clone was picked up a small number of times. The V gene is TRBV28, the J gene TRBJ1-5; 10 bases are a match to TRBD1. This CDR3 region has 16 residues. CDR1 MDHEN and CDR2 SYDVKM come from the germline V gene. V shed 6 bases, J shed 7 bases, and the junction held 12 bases outside the gene matches. The CDR3 DNA sequence: TGTGCCAGCAGGCAAATTCCGGGACAGGGGATCCAGCCCCAGCATTTT. Its protein product is CASRQIPGQGIQPQHF.